A selection of T cell receptor beta chains follows, all from one sample in a study of T cell responses to AZD1222 COVID-19 vaccine. Method: immunoSEQ multiplex PCR; TCRdb's copy keeps in-frame clones and lacks some. The sample consists of about 160,000 clones, around 89% of them appearing once. The input for sequencing was peripheral blood, taken on day 0 of AZD1222 vaccination. These receptor sequences come from an adult in good health. The CDR3 runs from the conserved cysteine through the conserved F or W. A D gene is named only where the DNA matches it firmly. The listing skips clone size in some rows; elsewhere it reads once, few, many or a size class.

d_gene,abundance,j_gene,v_gene,CDR3nt,CDR3aa
.,.,TRBJ1-4,TRBV19,TGTGCCAGTAGTATTAGGGCAACTAATGAAAAACTGTTTTTT,CASSIRATNEKLFF
.,.,TRBJ1-1,TRBV28,TGTGCCAGCAGTTTCCTTCGATGGGTGGAGAGCACTGAAGCTTTCTTT,CASSFLRWVESTEAFF
TRBD2,.,TRBJ2-3,TRBV27,TGTGCCAGCAGTTTAAGCGGGGGGGCTAGCACAGATACGCAGTATTTT,CASSLSGGASTDTQYF
TRBD1,.,TRBJ1-4,TRBV6-5,TGTGCCAGCAGTTCCCGGACAGGGGGCAGGGGGGAAAAACTGTTTTTT,CASSSRTGGRGEKLFF
.,.,TRBJ2-1,TRBV19,TGTGCCAGTAGTTACGGGGCATACAATGAGCAGTTCTTC,CASSYGAYNEQFF
.,.,TRBJ2-1,TRBV7-6,TGTGCCAGCAGCAGAGGGACGAGACTTTTCTTC,CASSRGTRLFF
TRBD2,.,TRBJ2-3,TRBV3-1/TRBV3-2,TGTGCCAGCAGCCGGACTCCTAGCGGTCCCCCCACAGATACGCAGTATTTT,CASSRTPSGPPTDTQYF
.,.,TRBJ1-1,TRBV29-1,TGCAGCGTTGAGAGGAGGCAGGTCCCTGAAGCTTTCTTT,CSVERRQVPEAFF
.,.,TRBJ1-6,TRBV6-5,TGTGCCAGCACACCGCCGAGCTCCTATAATTCACCCCTCCACTTT,CASTPPSSYNSPLHF
.,.,TRBJ1-2,TRBV9,TGTGCCAGCAGCGTATCCGCAGGGACTAACTATGGCTACACCTTC,CASSVSAGTNYGYTF
.,.,TRBJ1-4,TRBV7-2,TGTGCCAGCAGCTTAAGTGACCTGGGAAAACTGTTTTTT,CASSLSDLGKLFF
.,.,TRBJ2-1,TRBV5-8,TGTGCCAGCAGGGACACAGGGGGGGGGATTTGGAATGAGCAGTTCTTC,CASRDTGGGIWNEQFF
.,.,TRBJ2-1,TRBV6-2/TRBV6-3,TGTGCCAGCAGCTTTGACGGATACAATGAGCAGTTCTTC,CASSFDGYNEQFF
.,.,TRBJ1-6,TRBV3-1/TRBV3-2,TGTGCCAGCAGCCAAGAAGGATACGGATATAATTCACCCCTCCACTTT,CASSQEGYGYNSPLHF
.,.,TRBJ2-3,TRBV19,TGTGCCAGTAGGGCGGGGGCTGCGCAGTATTTT,CASRAGAAQYF
.,.,TRBJ1-4,TRBV7-2,TGTGCCAGCAGCCAGGGGTCCGGGGGAGAATGGGAAAAACTGTTTTTT,CASSQGSGGEWEKLFF
.,.,TRBJ1-2,TRBV20-1,TGCAGTGATAGTACAGAAGATCATGGCTACACCTTC,CSDSTEDHGYTF
.,.,TRBJ2-4,TRBV19,TGTGCCAGTAGTATGAGCAGGGGGGGGCGAGCCAAAAACATTCAGTACTTC,CASSMSRGGRAKNIQYF
.,.,TRBJ2-2,TRBV7-8,TGTGCCAGCAGCTCAGGGGGGTACACCGGGGAGCTGTTTTTT,CASSSGGYTGELFF
.,.,TRBJ2-1,TRBV27,TGTGCCAGCAGTTCCGTACCGACGGCCTCCTACAATGAGCAGTTCTTC,CASSSVPTASYNEQFF
TRBD1,.,TRBJ2-1,TRBV7-3,TGTGCCAGCAGCTTATCAGGGGGCGAGTACAATGAGCAGTTCTTC,CASSLSGGEYNEQFF
.,.,TRBJ1-1,TRBV6-6,TGTGCCAGCAGTTATCGGGTGGGGTCAAACACTGAAGCTTTCTTT,CASSYRVGSNTEAFF
TRBD1,.,TRBJ1-2,TRBV27,TGTGCCAGTAGAGGGACAGGTTATCCTTATGGCTACACCTTC,CASRGTGYPYGYTF
TRBD1,.,TRBJ1-2,TRBV6-6,TGTGCCAGCAGTCGATTGCGGGGACAGGGAGAAAATGGCTACACCTTC,CASSRLRGQGENGYTF
TRBD1,.,TRBJ1-6,TRBV30,TGTGCCTGGAGTGTTGGACAGGGGCCACCCCTCCACTTT,CAWSVGQGPPLHF
TRBD1,.,TRBJ2-2,TRBV18,TGTGCCAGCTCACCGGGGACAGGGGACACCGGGGAGCTGTTTTTT,CASSPGTGDTGELFF
.,.,TRBJ2-1,TRBV25-1,TGTGCCGGCAGCCGGAGGGGGGCCGATGAGCAGTTCTTC,CAGSRRGADEQFF
.,few,TRBJ1-5,TRBV4-1,TGCGCCAGCAGCAGGGTATCGGGTCAGCCCCAGCATTTT,CASSRVSGQPQHF
.,once,TRBJ2-2,TRBV9,TGTGCCAGCAGCGTAGCTAGGGGTCTCGCGAACACCGGGGAGCTGTTTTTT,CASSVARGLANTGELFF
TRBD1,.,TRBJ1-5,TRBV9,TGTGCCAGCAGCGCTGGACAGGGAGGAGGTCAGCCCCAGCATTTT,CASSAGQGGGQPQHF
.,.,TRBJ2-3,TRBV3-1/TRBV3-2,TGTGCCAGCAGCTCAGGGGGGGCGAGGACAGATACGCAGTATTTT,CASSSGGARTDTQYF
.,.,TRBJ1-1,TRBV28,TGTGCTACTCGGGTTACTGAAGCTTTCTTT,CATRVTEAFF
TRBD1,.,TRBJ1-2,TRBV12-3/TRBV12-4,TGTGCCAGCAGCTGGGGACAGAATGGCTACACCTTC,CASSWGQNGYTF
.,.,TRBJ2-7,TRBV6-5,TGTGCCAGCTCAGGGAACTTCCACGAGCAGTACTTC,CASSGNFHEQYF
.,.,TRBJ1-2,TRBV5-6,TGTGCCAGCAGCTTGGCGGCGCGGAGTCGGACTGTTAATGGCTACACCTTC,CASSLAARSRTVNGYTF
.,.,TRBJ2-7,TRBV27,TGTGCCAGCAGTTTAGGGGGCTCTAACGAGCAGTACTTC,CASSLGGSNEQYF
TRBD1,.,TRBJ1-1,TRBV6-2/TRBV6-3,TGTGCCAGCAGTTTCCGGGACAGGGGGCGATATTTCCTCGCTGAAGCTTTCTTT,CASSFRDRGRYFLAEAFF
.,.,TRBJ1-3,TRBV19,TGTGCCAGTAGTATGGGGACACAAACTGGAAACACCATATATTTT,CASSMGTQTGNTIYF
.,.,TRBJ1-1,TRBV30,TGTGCCTGGAGTACAGGGAGGTGGACTGAAGCTTTCTTT,CAWSTGRWTEAFF
.,.,TRBJ1-2,TRBV4-1,TGCGCCAGCAGCCGTCGACAGGATAACTATGGCTACACCTTC,CASSRRQDNYGYTF
.,.,TRBJ2-1,TRBV7-8,TGTGCCAGCAGCACACTAGCTCCCATCTCCTACAATGAGCAGTTCTTC,CASSTLAPISYNEQFF
.,.,TRBJ1-1,TRBV6-5,TGTGCCAGCAGTTTTAGTCCCATGAACACTGAAGCTTTCTTT,CASSFSPMNTEAFF
.,.,TRBJ2-3,TRBV21-1,TGTGCCAGCTGGGTGGACAGGGGGCGGGGAGATACGCAGTATTTT,CASWVDRGRGDTQYF
.,.,TRBJ2-3,TRBV2,TGTGCCAGCAGTGTGTTAAGAGCAGATACGCAGTATTTT,CASSVLRADTQYF
.,.,TRBJ1-5,TRBV19,TGTGCCAGTAGTATACAGGAGGGGAACAATCAGCCCCAGCATTTT,CASSIQEGNNQPQHF
.,.,TRBJ2-2,TRBV7-6,TGTGCCAGCAGCACCGGGACAACGAACACCGGGGAGCTGTTTTTT,CASSTGTTNTGELFF
.,.,TRBJ1-5,TRBV7-2,TGTGCCAGCAGCTTAGGTTGGGAGCCCTGGCAGCCCCAGCATTTT,CASSLGWEPWQPQHF
TRBD2,.,TRBJ2-7,TRBV5-1,TGCGCCAGCAGCGGAACTAGCGGGGGGGTATACGAGCAGTACTTC,CASSGTSGGVYEQYF
.,.,TRBJ1-5,TRBV7-2,TGTGCCAGCAGCGCAAAAGCCCCGTCCGAGGGGAATCAGCCCCAGCATTTT,CASSAKAPSEGNQPQHF
TRBD1,.,TRBJ1-6,TRBV4-1,TGCGCCAGCAGCCTAGACAGGGATAATTCACCCCTCCACTTT,CASSLDRDNSPLHF